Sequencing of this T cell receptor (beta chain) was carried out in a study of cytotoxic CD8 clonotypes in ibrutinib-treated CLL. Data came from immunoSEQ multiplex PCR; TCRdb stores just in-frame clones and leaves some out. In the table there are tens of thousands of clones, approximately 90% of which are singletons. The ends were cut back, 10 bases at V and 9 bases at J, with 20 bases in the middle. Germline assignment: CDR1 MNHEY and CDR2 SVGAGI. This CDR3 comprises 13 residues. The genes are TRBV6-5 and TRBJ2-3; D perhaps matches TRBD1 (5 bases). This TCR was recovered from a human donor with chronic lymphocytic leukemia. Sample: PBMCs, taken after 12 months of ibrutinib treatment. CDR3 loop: CATINPLRTTQYF. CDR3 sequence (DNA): TGTGCCACTATAAACCCCCTCCGGACAACGCAGTATTTT.